This passage covers 32 T cell receptor beta chains from one sample sequenced in a study of cytomegalovirus exposure and HLA in healthy donors. The PCR employed 60 Vbeta primers together with 13 Jbeta primers. Libraries were prepared by immunoSEQ multiplex PCR; TCRdb keeps only in-frame clonotypes and omits some of them. The sample consists of about 100,000 clones, about 80% of them appearing once. The specimen was PBMCs. These receptors all come from an older woman in good health and CMV-seronegative.

CDR3 region: CASSFVPQFYGYTF. Here the CDR3 DNA reads TGTGCCAGCAGCTTTGTTCCGCAGTTCTATGGCTACACCTTC. This chain links TRBV12-1 with TRBJ1-2; the table's D call, TRBD1, was not checked against the DNA. TRBV12-1 is described as a pseudogene. CDR3 length equals 14 residues.

CDR3 bases: TGTGCCAGCAGCCCCGCGGGGGCTGGGAGGTCTGAGCAGTTCTTC. This encodes CASSPAGAGRSEQFF. The V and J genes are TRBV11-3 and TRBJ2-1; a weak D match, TRBD2 (7 bases). This CDR3 comprises 15 residues. Trimming cost V 5 bases and J 9 bases, with 20 bases left between them. CDR1 is SGHNT, CDR2 YENEEA, per germline.

The CDR3: CASSLRTGGRETQYF. For the CDR3, the DNA is TGTGCCAGCAGCTTACGTACAGGGGGCAGAGAGACCCAGTACTTC. The chain has TRBV7-2 and TRBJ2-5, with 9 positions matching TRBD1. Looked up from germline, CDR1 is SGHTA and CDR2 is FQGNSA. The V and J ends lost 2 bases and 4 bases, in that order; junction bases with no gene match: 5. The CDR3 has 15 amino acids.

The chain carries TRBV4-1 and TRBJ2-7, with a weak D call TRBD2 (6 bases). The germline V gene encodes CDR1 MGHRA and CDR2 YSYEKL. Trimming pared 0 bases from V and 0 bases from J, leaving 9 bases between. The CDR3 loop spans 15 amino acids. As DNA, the CDR3 is TGCGCCAGCAGCCAAGAGGGGGGATTCTCCTACGAGCAGTACTTC. Encoded protein: CASSQEGGFSYEQYF.

The chain links TRBV14 to TRBJ2-1; D possibly corresponds to TRBD2 (5 bases). CDR3 size: 15 residues. V lost 4 bases and J 4 bases, leaving 14 bases between the germline ends. Germline loops: CDR1 SGHDN, CDR2 FVKESK. CDR3 bases: TGTGCCAGCAGCCTACTAGACGCCACGTACAATGAGCAGTTCTTC. As protein: CASSLLDATYNEQFF.

The gene calls are TRBV25-1 and TRBJ1-2, with 7 nucleotides matching TRBD1. The CDR3 runs 15 residues. V dropped 4 bases and J dropped 5; count of bases not matched to a gene: 10. The germline gives CDR1 MGHDK, CDR2 SYGVNS. This CDR3 is CASSVPGGEEYGYTF. CDR3 DNA: TGTGCCAGCAGTGTGCCAGGGGGTGAAGAATATGGCTACACCTTC.

The V and J genes are TRBV5-4 and TRBJ2-7, with D maybe TRBD2 (5 bases). V gave up 1 base and J gave up 1 base, with 9 bases separating them. Germline V CDR1 and CDR2: SGHNT, YYREEE (reference sequence). This CDR3 is built from 14 residues. The CDR3 loop is CASSLYEGSYEQYF. The CDR3 DNA sequence: TGTGCCAGCAGCTTGTATGAGGGATCCTACGAGCAGTACTTC.

This clone is a singleton in its sample. CDR3 bases: TGTGCCTGGAGTGACGGAGCGAACACTGAAGCTTTCTTT. Translated: CAWSDGANTEAFF. J is TRBJ1-1 and V is TRBV30; D is unclear. Germline CDR1 reads GTSNPN; CDR2 reads SVGIG (reference sequence). Trimming removed 1 base from V and 1 base from J, with 7 bases in between. CDR3 length: 13 residues. Combining the CDR3 with reference TRBV30 and TRBJ1-1 gives the whole variable domain SQTIHQWPATLVQPVGSPLSLECTVEGTSNPNLYWYRQAAGRGLQLLFYSVGIGQISSEVPQNLSASRPQDRQFILSSKKLLLSDSGFYLCAWSDGANTEAFFGQGTRLTVV.

This chain joins TRBV19 and TRBJ2-3, with D maybe TRBD1 (6 bases). V dropped 6 bases and J dropped 2 bases, with 12 bases sitting between them. This CDR3 is built from 14 residues. Germline V gives CDR1 LNHDA, CDR2 SQIVND (reference sequence). CDR3 in amino acids: CASRRTVSTDTQYF. CDR3 coding DNA: TGTGCCAGTAGGCGGACAGTATCCACAGATACGCAGTATTTT.

The chain uses TRBV5-1 and TRBJ2-7, with D maybe TRBD2 (7 bases). Trimming shortened V by 2 bases and J by 1 base, and 13 bases separated the two germline ends. CDR3 length equals 15 residues. From germline, CDR1 is SGHRS and CDR2 YFSETQ. CDR3 sequence (DNA): TGCGCCAGCAGCTTTTCGGGGGGCTCGTCCTACGAGCAGTACTTC. It encodes CASSFSGGSSYEQYF. Using reference TRBV5-1 and TRBJ2-7 for the parts outside the CDR3, the full variable domain is KAGVTQTPRYLIKTRGQQVTLSCSPISGHRSVSWYQQTPGQGLQFLFEYFSETQRNKGNFPGRFSGRQFSNSRSEMNVSTLELGDSALYLCASSFSGGSSYEQYFGPGTRLTVT.

The rearrangement links TRBV9 to TRBJ2-5, with 7 bases that match TRBD1. Gene TRBJ2-7 matches the end of the DNA better, so the J call may be wrong. CDR1 SGDLS and CDR2 YYNGEE come from the germline V gene. This CDR3 has 13 residues. CDR3 amino acids: CASSGTGPNEQYF. Written as DNA, the CDR3 is TGTGCCAGCAGCGGGACAGGCCCCAACGAGCAGTACTTC.

The chain carries TRBV4-2 and TRBJ1-1; no clear D. V lost 1 base and J 1 base, leaving 7 bases between the germline ends. The CDR3 runs to 14 residues. Per germline, CDR1 LGHNA and CDR2 YNFKEQ. The CDR3, as DNA: TGTGCCAGCAGCCAAGTGGCAGGGAACACTGAAGCTTTCTTT. It codes for CASSQVAGNTEAFF.

J is TRBJ1-2 and V is TRBV7-9; TRBD1 matches 8 bases. CDR3 length: 16 amino acids. Trimming at V came to 5 bases and at J to 0 bases, leaving 8 bases not matched to a gene. In germline, CDR1 is SEHNR, CDR2 FQNEAQ (reference sequence). The CDR3 spells CASSPGGGEANYGYTF. Written as DNA, the CDR3 is TGTGCCAGCAGCCCAGGGGGCGGGGAAGCTAACTATGGCTACACCTTC.

The chain is built from TRBV10-3 and TRBJ1-2; 12 positions agree with TRBD1. The junction had 8 bases not matched to a gene; V was cut back by 4 bases and J by 8 bases. CDR3 length equals 15 residues. Germline assignment: CDR1 ENHRY and CDR2 SYGVKD. The CDR3: CAISASGQGARGYTF. The CDR3 DNA follows: TGTGCCATCAGTGCATCGGGACAGGGGGCGCGGGGCTACACCTTC.

The genes are TRBV28 and TRBJ2-2; D might be TRBD2 (5 bases). Germline V gene lookup returns CDR1 MDHEN and CDR2 SYDVKM. The V gene lost 8 bases and the J gene lost 6 bases, with 13 bases spanning the gap. The CDR3 extends over 13 amino acids. The DNA of the CDR3 is TGTGCCAGCGAACGGGATCTCGCCGGGGAGCTGTTTTTT. This encodes CASERDLAGELFF.

The J gene is TRBJ1-4, the V gene TRBV4-1, with D hard to call. Germline values: CDR1 MGHRA, CDR2 YSYEKL. This CDR3 is built from 12 residues. Trimming removed 3 bases at V and 7 bases at J, with 6 bases between. CDR3 loop: CASSQSLEKLFF. CDR3 DNA: TGCGCCAGCAGCCAGTCTCTTGAAAAACTGTTTTTT.

This clone was recorded once. The chain carries TRBV6-6 and TRBJ2-1, with TRBD2 matching 8 bases. CDR1 and CDR2 from the germline V gene are MNHNY and SVGAGI (reference sequence). The CDR3 has 15 residues. J lost 6 bases, V lost 7 bases, and 11 bases had no gene match. The CDR3 spells CASIPSSGSSNEQFF. In DNA, the CDR3 is TGTGCCAGCATACCCTCAAGCGGGAGTAGCAATGAGCAGTTCTTC.

CDR3 loop: CASSNGVAKNIQYF. As DNA, the CDR3 is TGTGCCAGCAGCAACGGGGTAGCCAAAAACATTCAGTACTTC. The chain links TRBV14 to TRBJ2-4; possibly TRBD2 for D (5 bases). Per the germline V gene, CDR1 is SGHDN and CDR2 is FVKESK. The CDR3 spans 14 residues. The V and J ends lost 5 bases and 0 bases respectively, with 8 bases between them.

The chain combines TRBV28 with TRBJ1-5; D remains ambiguous. The CDR3 sequence is 14 residues long. Trimming cost V 5 bases and J 4 bases, with 12 bases left between them. Germline values: CDR1 MDHEN, CDR2 SYDVKM. In DNA, the CDR3 is TGTGCCAGCAGTCTTCCGGGTGGAAATCAGCCCCAGCATTTT. It codes for CASSLPGGNQPQHF.

The chain is built from TRBV5-5 and TRBJ2-2; tentative D call: TRBD2 (6 bases). This CDR3 has 16 amino acids. The germline V and J ends were trimmed by 0 bases and 9 bases, with 18 bases remaining between them. CDR1 is SGHKS and CDR2 is YYEKEE in the germline V gene (reference sequence). The CDR3 nucleotides read TGTGCCAGCAGCTTGGTCGGGAGTGGGAATTGGAGGGAGCTGTTTTTT. It is translated as CASSLVGSGNWRELFF.

This chain connects TRBV7-6 to TRBJ2-7, with TRBD2 identical over 10 bases. The CDR3 has 17 residues. The germline V gene has CDR1 SGHVS and CDR2 FNYEAQ. Unmatched junction bases numbered 11, after V lost 1 base and J lost 5 bases. In DNA form, the CDR3 reads TGTGCCAGCAGCTTAGGAGGGCTAGCGGGAGAAATGCACGAGCAGTACTTC. Translated, it gives CASSLGGLAGEMHEQYF.

The chain has TRBV27 and TRBJ2-7; possibly TRBD1 for D (6 bases). Germline CDR1 is MNHEY and CDR2 is SMNVEV (reference sequence). V lost 5 bases and J lost 2, with 16 bases in between. The CDR3 extends over 15 amino acids. CDR3 sequence: CASSLAQGSPYEQYF. The CDR3 DNA reads TGTGCCAGCAGTCTGGCACAGGGTTCCCCCTACGAGCAGTACTTC.

The chain is built from TRBV2 and TRBJ2-1; 7 bases align to TRBD2. The CDR3 covers 13 residues. The V and J ends lost 6 bases and 5 bases, in that order; junction bases with no gene match: 4. Per germline, CDR1 SNHLY and CDR2 FYNNEI. CDR3 DNA sequence: TGTGCCAGCAGCCGACTAGCCGACAATGAGCAGTTCTTC. This sequence encodes CASSRLADNEQFF.

CDR3: CASSFSEYEQYF. The CDR3 nucleotides are TGTGCCAGCAGCTTTTCCGAGTACGAGCAGTACTTC. V is TRBV7-2 and J is TRBJ2-7; D is unclear. Germline V lookup: CDR1 SGHTA, CDR2 FQGNSA. The CDR3 loop spans 12 amino acids. V lost 3 bases, J lost 4 bases, and 7 bases lay in between.

This clone has just a few counts. The chain joins TRBV5-1 to TRBJ2-2; unclear D gene. V lost 4 bases, J lost 7 bases, and 8 bases lay in between. This CDR3 has 12 amino acids. Germline loops: CDR1 SGHRS, CDR2 YFSETQ. CDR3: CASSTNGGELFF. DNA for the CDR3: TGCGCCAGCAGCACTAACGGCGGGGAGCTGTTTTTT.

The rearrangement joins TRBV7-9 to TRBJ2-1; 10 positions match TRBD2. Germline values: CDR1 SEHNR, CDR2 FQNEAQ (reference sequence). J gave up 9 bases and V 5 bases, and 1 base lay outside the gene matches. CDR3 size: 12 residues. CDR3 coding DNA: TGTGCCAGCAGCACTAGCGGGATTGAGCAGTTCTTC. Translation gives CASSTSGIEQFF.

V and J are TRBV5-1 and TRBJ1-1, with D possibly being TRBD1 (5 bases). Germline V lookup: CDR1 SGHRS, CDR2 YFSETQ. The CDR3 totals 15 residues. V was trimmed by 1 base and J by 3 bases, leaving 13 bases between them. DNA for the CDR3: TGCGCCAGCAGCTTGACAGGCCGAGTTGACACTGAAGCTTTCTTT. It translates to CASSLTGRVDTEAFF.

The chain carries TRBV27 and TRBJ1-2; tentatively, D is TRBD1 (6 bases). The CDR3 totals 17 residues. Per the germline V gene, CDR1 is MNHEY and CDR2 is SMNVEV (reference sequence). V dropped 0 bases and J dropped 4 bases, with 18 bases sitting between them. In nucleotides, the CDR3 is TGTGCCAGCAGTTTATCCCAACAGGGAATAGAGAGCTATGGCTACACCTTC. Translating gives CASSLSQQGIESYGYTF.

The rearrangement joins TRBV10-3 to TRBJ2-3; maybe TRBD2 (7 bases). V was cut by 4 bases and J by 0 bases, with 20 bases left in between. Germline-derived CDR1 and CDR2 are ENHRY and SYGVKD. The CDR3 spans 18 residues. The CDR3 DNA is TGTGCCATCAGTGCACCTGTTGGGGGGGCCTCGAGCACAGATACGCAGTATTTT. Amino acids: CAISAPVGGASSTDTQYF.

V usage is TRBV5-4 and J usage is TRBJ2-6; TRBD2 matches at 7 bases. Trimming at V came to 0 bases and at J to 2 bases, leaving 2 bases not matched to a gene. The germline V gene has CDR1 SGHNT and CDR2 YYREEE (reference sequence). CDR3 size: 16 residues. CDR3: CASSLAGGAGANVLTF. The DNA for the CDR3 is TGTGCCAGCAGCTTGGCGGGAGGCGCTGGGGCCAACGTCCTGACTTTC.

The rearrangement uses TRBV7-6 and TRBJ2-7, with D possibly being TRBD2 (5 bases). V was cut by 3 bases and J by 5 bases, with 8 bases left in between. The V gene's germline CDR1 is SGHVS and CDR2 FNYEAQ. The CDR3 is 12 amino acids. The CDR3 DNA follows: TGTGCCAGCAGCTTGACGGGAAACGAGCAGTACTTC. Translated, it gives CASSLTGNEQYF.

This rearrangement joins TRBV6-6 to TRBJ1-1, with 9 bases fitting TRBD1. The junction had 10 bases not matched to a gene; V was cut back by 7 bases and J by 10 bases. The V gene's germline CDR1 is MNHNY and CDR2 SVGAGI (reference sequence). There are 13 residues in the CDR3. CDR3: CASIIGDRAGAFF. The CDR3 DNA follows: TGTGCCAGCATAATCGGGGACAGGGCTGGAGCTTTCTTT.